This TCR beta chain was found in a study of CD8 T cells in Susac syndrome. The V and J ends lost 7 bases and 6 bases, in that order; junction bases with no gene match: 14. Germline CDR1 SQVTM, CDR2 ANQGSEA. The CDR3 totals 14 residues. Random-hexamer reverse transcription was applied to roughly 0.5 to 1 ug RNA. Each CDR3 protein gets one entry after TCRdb re-called the immunoSEQ multiplex PCR reads with MiXCR. Of 150,000 to 200,000 distinct CDR3 sequences detected, 90% to 96% appear once; the ten largest clones hold 0.093%. This clonotype was sampled from a human donor with multiple sclerosis. What was sequenced was CD4+ T cells from PBMCs. This chain joins TRBV29-1 and TRBJ1-1, with TRBD1 matching over 7 bases. The CDR3 bases are TGCAGCGGATCTAACCGGGCAGGGGGTTCTGAAGCTTTCTTT. Amino acid sequence: CSGSNRAGGSEAFF.